The 23 T cell receptor beta chains presented below share a single source sample, sequenced in a study of cytomegalovirus exposure and HLA in healthy donors. 60 Vbeta and 13 Jbeta primers were used in PCR. The protocol was immunoSEQ multiplex PCR, while the TCRdb copy is restricted to in-frame clones and leaves out a portion. Among about 130,000 clones, about two thirds were seen once, and the ten largest hold around 6.6%. Sequenced input: PBMCs. These receptors all stem from a man aged 35-49 years in good health and CMV-seropositive.

The chain links TRBV5-1 to TRBJ2-6; maybe TRBD2 (6 bases). V was trimmed by 2 bases and J by 0 bases, leaving 12 bases between them. The CDR3 loop spans 17 amino acids. Germline CDR1 reads SGHRS; CDR2 reads YFSETQ. In DNA, the CDR3 is TGCGCCAGCAGCTTAGCGGGTGCGAGCTCTGGGGCCAACGTCCTGACTTTC. Translating it yields CASSLAGASSGANVLTF.

The V call is TRBV19, the J call TRBJ2-2; unclear D gene. The CDR3 is 15 residues long. Germline assignment: CDR1 LNHDA and CDR2 SQIVND (reference sequence). With 4 bases removed from V and 6 bases from J, the gap between germline ends came to 15 bases. The CDR3 is CASSTTPLYPGELFF. The CDR3 DNA reads as TGTGCCAGTAGTACAACACCGCTTTACCCCGGGGAGCTGTTTTTT.

This chain links TRBV9 with TRBJ2-5; 8 nucleotides match TRBD2. The CDR3 is made up of 16 amino acids. CDR1 SGDLS and CDR2 YYNGEE come from the germline V gene. V lost 0 bases and J lost 1; bases outside the gene matches: 5. CDR3 sequence (DNA): TGTGCCAGCAGCGTAGCGGGAGGGAATATCCAAGAGACCCAGTACTTC. This translates into CASSVAGGNIQETQYF.

This chain connects TRBV18 to TRBJ2-5; tentatively, D is TRBD2 (5 bases). Germline CDR1 is KGHSH and CDR2 is LQKENI. The CDR3 loop spans 13 amino acids. The V gene lost 2 bases and the J gene lost 5 bases, with 9 bases spanning the gap. CDR3 loop: CASSPTGKETQYF. As DNA, the CDR3 is TGTGCCAGCTCACCAACGGGGAAGGAGACCCAGTACTTC.

The chain recombines TRBV28 with TRBJ1-3; 7 bases fit TRBD1. The CDR3 loop spans 19 amino acids. Germline V gene data show CDR1 as MDHEN and CDR2 as SYDVKM. With V trimmed by 5 bases and J by 0 bases, 16 bases remained unmatched. DNA for the CDR3: TGTGCCAGCAGTCTACCCGCCGGGACAGCTATCGGCTCTGGAAACACCATATATTTT. The encoded protein is CASSLPAGTAIGSGNTIYF.

This chain connects TRBV7-9 to TRBJ1-2; D is unclear. V lost 0 bases, J lost 8 bases, and 7 bases lay in between. The CDR3 loop spans 12 amino acids. The germline V gene encodes CDR1 SEHNR and CDR2 FQNEAQ (reference sequence). The CDR3 region is CASSLAVEGYTF. In DNA, the CDR3 is TGTGCCAGCAGCTTAGCCGTGGAGGGCTACACCTTC.

V usage is TRBV4-2 and J usage is TRBJ2-3; 11 bases are shared with TRBD2. Germline V gene lookup returns CDR1 LGHNA and CDR2 YNFKEQ. This CDR3 has 18 residues. Trimming removed 0 bases from V and 0 bases from J; junction bases left unmatched: 5. CDR3 region: CASSQETSGATSTDTQYF. DNA for the CDR3: TGTGCCAGCAGCCAAGAGACTAGCGGGGCCACTAGCACAGATACGCAGTATTTT.

The chain couples TRBV28 to TRBJ2-7, with 11 bases matching TRBD1. Per the germline V gene, CDR1 is MDHEN and CDR2 is SYDVKM. The J segment lost 4 bases and the V segment lost 9 bases, leaving 2 bases of the junction unmatched. CDR3 length equals 12 residues. In nucleotides, the CDR3 is TGTGCCAGTCGGGACAGGGGGTACGAGCAGTACTTC. Encoded protein: CASRDRGYEQYF.

This clone was counted once. The rearrangement joins TRBV30 to TRBJ1-5; D unresolved. Trimming cost V 0 bases and J 0 bases, with 9 bases left between them. Germline V gives CDR1 GTSNPN, CDR2 SVGIG (reference sequence). The CDR3 is made up of 15 amino acids. DNA for the CDR3: TGTGCCTGGAGTGTGGCCGCAGTTAGCAATCAGCCCCAGCATTTT. It codes for CAWSVAAVSNQPQHF.

This rearrangement joins TRBV5-4 to TRBJ1-2; D uncertain. CDR1 and CDR2 (germline): SGHNT, YYREEE (reference sequence). The CDR3 loop spans 13 amino acids. V lost 0 bases, J lost 10 bases, and 13 bases lay in between. The CDR3 sequence: CASSLVPGDDYTF. The CDR3 region has the DNA TGTGCCAGCAGCTTGGTACCGGGAGATGACTACACCTTC.

This clone was counted between two and nine times. The genes are TRBV7-8 and TRBJ1-2; 8 bases align to TRBD1. Germline values: CDR1 SGHVS, CDR2 FQNEAQ. Losses at the gene ends were 2 bases for V and 4 bases for J; bases not matched to a gene: 9. The CDR3 totals 16 residues. The CDR3 DNA is TGTGCCAGCAGCTTACGCTCAGGGGGCTTGGGCTATGGCTACACCTTC. Amino acid sequence: CASSLRSGGLGYGYTF.

As concerns this clone: Its ends do not fully match the called genes, so a read error is possible. The rearrangement joins TRBV7-9 to TRBJ1-2; TRBD1 agrees at 11 bases. CDR1 and CDR2 (germline): SEHNR, FQNEAQ (reference sequence). The CDR3 totals 16 residues. CDR3 sequence (DNA): TGTTCCAGCAGCTCAGACGGGACAGGGGGTGGCTATGGCTACACCTTC. Protein product: CSSSSDGTGGGYGYTF.

V gene TRBV7-6 combines with J gene TRBJ1-2; 11 positions match TRBD1. This CDR3 has 14 residues. V gave up 4 bases and J gave up 6 bases; unmatched junction bases: 4. Germline CDR1 reads SGHVS; CDR2 reads FNYEAQ. The CDR3 loop is CASSSRDRGDGYTF. The CDR3 DNA is TGTGCCAGCAGCTCACGGGACAGGGGGGATGGCTACACCTTC.

This chain connects TRBV5-6 to TRBJ2-1; TRBD1 agrees at 8 bases. Trimming removed 2 bases from V and 0 bases from J; junction bases left unmatched: 4. Germline V gene sequence: CDR1 SGHDT, CDR2 YYEEEE. This CDR3 is 16 amino acids long. The CDR3 DNA follows: TGTGCCAGCAGCTTTGGGGACAGGAGCTCCTACAATGAGCAGTTCTTC. Its translation is CASSFGDRSSYNEQFF.

This clone was seen a single time. Other nucleotide sequences from this sample produce the same CDR3. This chain links TRBV2 with TRBJ1-3; D remains ambiguous. Germline CDR1 SNHLY, CDR2 FYNNEI. The CDR3 runs 13 residues. V was trimmed by 6 bases and J by 0 bases, leaving 6 bases between them. CDR3 region: CASRGSSGNTIYF. DNA of the CDR3: TGTGCCAGCAGAGGGAGCTCTGGAAACACCATATATTTT.

The chain is built from TRBV2 and TRBJ1-2, with a tentative D call TRBD1 (5 bases). The germline V gene encodes CDR1 SNHLY and CDR2 FYNNEI. V dropped 6 bases and J dropped 0 bases, with 8 bases sitting between them. The CDR3 totals 13 residues. CDR3: CASRGRANYGYTF. The CDR3 DNA sequence: TGTGCCAGCAGGGGCAGGGCTAACTATGGCTACACCTTC.

This chain links TRBV11-3 with TRBJ2-5; the D gene is possibly TRBD2 (6 bases). Germline CDR1 reads SGHNT; CDR2 reads YENEEA. The CDR3 sequence is 13 residues long. V was cut by 3 bases and J by 3 bases, with 8 bases left in between. CDR3: CASSFSGKETQYF. In nucleotides, the CDR3 is TGTGCCAGCAGCTTTAGCGGAAAAGAGACCCAGTACTTC.

The chain uses TRBV30 and TRBJ2-7, with D perhaps TRBD1 (8 bases). Trimming left V 5 bases short and J 5 bases short, with 19 bases between. The germline gives CDR1 GTSNPN, CDR2 SVGIG (reference sequence). The CDR3 is made up of 14 amino acids. In nucleotides, the CDR3 is TGTGCCTGGGGGGAGGGGACAGGTCTGCACGAGCAGTACTTC. Amino acids: CAWGEGTGLHEQYF. Variable domain in full (rest from reference TRBV30 and TRBJ2-7): SQTIHQWPATLVQPVGSPLSLECTVEGTSNPNLYWYRQAAGRGLQLLFYSVGIGQISSEVPQNLSASRPQDRQFILSSKKLLLSDSGFYLCAWGEGTGLHEQYFGPGTRLTVT.

V usage is TRBV28 and J usage is TRBJ1-2, with 10 nucleotides matching TRBD1. CDR3 size: 18 residues. V trimming: 6 bases; J trimming: 5 bases; junction bases outside the gene matches: 18. Per germline, CDR1 MDHEN and CDR2 SYDVKM. CDR3 in amino acids: CASRDDRGPLVMRYGYTF. The CDR3 DNA follows: TGTGCCAGCAGGGATGACAGGGGGCCGTTAGTGATGAGGTATGGCTACACCTTC.

This rearrangement joins TRBV28 to TRBJ2-7; TRBD1 agrees at 7 bases. The CDR3 length is 16 residues. Trimming at V came to 5 bases and at J to 4 bases, leaving 14 bases not matched to a gene. Looked up from germline, CDR1 is MDHEN and CDR2 is SYDVKM. The chain's CDR3 is CASSRNHRGRSYEQYF. As DNA, the CDR3 is TGTGCCAGCAGTCGAAACCACAGGGGTCGGAGTTACGAGCAGTACTTC.

The gene calls are TRBV11-3 and TRBJ2-1; 11 bases align to TRBD1. The junction had 5 bases not matched to a gene; V was cut back by 5 bases and J by 5 bases. Germline CDR1 SGHNT, CDR2 YENEEA. The CDR3 has 15 residues. This CDR3 is CASSGRDRGNNEQFF. As DNA, the CDR3 is TGTGCCAGCAGCGGTAGGGACAGGGGGAACAATGAGCAGTTCTTC. The full variable domain, rest sourced from reference TRBV11-3 and TRBJ2-1, is EAGVVQSPRYKIIEKKQPVAFWCNPISGHNTLYWYLQNLGQGPELLIRYENEEAVDDSQLPKDRFSAERLKGVDSTLKIQPAELGDSAVYLCASSGRDRGNNEQFFGPGTRLTVL.

V is TRBV12-5 and J is TRBJ2-1, with 8 bases fitting TRBD2. This CDR3 is 13 amino acids long. V dropped 2 bases and J dropped 6; count of bases not matched to a gene: 0. The germline gives CDR1 LGHNT, CDR2 FRNRAP. CDR3 coding DNA: TGTGCTAGTGGTTTGAGCGGGGGCAATGAGCAGTTCTTC. Protein sequence: CASGLSGGNEQFF.

In regard to this clone: Within the sample, other DNA sequences also encode this same CDR3. V usage is TRBV2 and J usage is TRBJ1-5; D may be TRBD1 (6 bases). The germline V gene encodes CDR1 SNHLY and CDR2 FYNNEI. The germline V and J ends were trimmed by 5 bases and 0 bases, with 11 bases remaining between them. This CDR3 contains 15 residues. Here the CDR3 DNA reads TGTGCCAGCAGTCGACAGGATTATAGCAATCAGCCCCAGCATTTT. It is translated as CASSRQDYSNQPQHF. Drawing the rest from reference TRBV2 and TRBJ1-5, the complete variable domain is EPEVTQTPSHQVTQMGQEVILRCVPISNHLYFYWYRQILGQKVEFLVSFYNNEISEKSEIFDDQFSVERPDGSNFTLKIRSTKLEDSAMYFCASSRQDYSNQPQHFGDGTRLSIL.